This is a list of T cell receptor beta chains from one sample in a study of T cells in Graves' hyperthyroidism and ophthalmopathy. MiXCR, applied by TCRdb to the multiplex PCR reads, yields one record per CDR3 protein. The data contain 800,000 or so distinct CDR3 sequences, roughly 40% of them singletons. Sequenced material: blood. Receptor source: a man younger than 35 with Graves' hyperthyroidism. CDR3s include the opening cysteine and the closing phenylalanine or tryptophan. The D gene is left open where the match is weak. Rows give clone size only sometimes, using once, few, many, or a class for an expanded clone.

d_call	v_call	j_call	clone_size	cdr3_aa	cdr3_nt
NA	TRBV11-2	TRBJ2-7	NA	CASSSLRGAYEQYF	TGTGCCAGCAGCTCCCTCAGGGGCGCCTACGAGCAGTACTTC
NA	TRBV4-2	TRBJ1-5	NA	CASSNTGPNQPQHF	TGTGCCAGCAGCAACACAGGGCCCAATCAGCCCCAGCATTTT
NA	TRBV4-2	TRBJ2-5	few	CASSQVIRGETQYF	TGTGCCAGCAGCCAAGTCATCAGGGGAGAGACCCAGTACTTC
NA	TRBV10-3	TRBJ2-7	few	CAHSPGVSNEQYF	TGTGCCCACAGCCCGGGGGTCAGCAACGAGCAGTACTTC
NA	TRBV7-2	TRBJ1-4	NA	CASSPAQGLSEKLFF	TGTGCCAGCAGCCCGGCTCAGGGGTTAAGTGAAAAACTGTTTTTT
NA	TRBV2	TRBJ2-5	NA	CASSSRSTRGETQYF	TGTGCCAGCAGTTCTCGTAGTACAAGGGGTGAGACCCAGTACTTC
NA	TRBV2	TRBJ1-6	once	CASRDSGGPNSPLHF	TGTGCCAGCAGGGACAGCGGGGGGCCGAATTCACCCCTCCACTTT
TRBD2	TRBV10-3	TRBJ2-7	many	CAISAVAGEGLYEQYF	TGTGCCATCAGTGCGGTAGCGGGAGAGGGTTTATACGAGCAGTACTTC
NA	TRBV2	TRBJ2-2	many	CASSRRDAGELFF	TGTGCCAGCAGCCGCAGGGATGCCGGGGAGCTGTTTTTT
NA	TRBV27	TRBJ2-7	NA	CASSGAEAYEQYF	TGTGCCAGCAGTGGGGCCGAGGCCTACGAGCAGTACTTC
TRBD2	TRBV29-1	TRBJ2-5	many	CSVGPGLDGAQYF	TGCAGCGTTGGACCGGGACTAGACGGGGCCCAGTACTTC
TRBD1	TRBV4-3	TRBJ1-1	many	CASSRRDREGTEAFF	TGCGCCAGCAGCCGGCGGGACAGGGAGGGCACTGAAGCTTTCTTT
TRBD2	TRBV6-1	TRBJ2-6	NA	CASSETSTGGGTLSDGANVLTF	TGTGCCAGCAGTGAGACCTCAACGGGAGGTGGGACCCTCAGCGACGGGGCCAACGTCCTGACTTTC
NA	TRBV2	TRBJ2-7	many	CASSSTGNNAYEQYF	TGTGCCAGCAGTTCAACAGGGAATAATGCCTACGAGCAGTACTTC
TRBD1	TRBV5-6	TRBJ1-3	few	CATWGQVDGNTIYF	TGTGCCACCTGGGGACAGGTTGATGGAAACACCATATATTTT
NA	TRBV20-1	TRBJ2-2	NA	CSARPTKPGELFF	TGCAGTGCTAGGCCCACTAAGCCCGGGGAGCTGTTTTTT
NA	TRBV7-3	TRBJ2-5	NA	CASSFQGGSTGDQETQYF	TGTGCCAGCAGCTTTCAGGGAGGTAGCACCGGGGACCAAGAGACCCAGTACTTC
NA	TRBV7-9	TRBJ1-1	few	CASSLLIVEGLTEAFF	TGTGCCAGCAGCTTACTTATCGTGGAAGGTTTGACTGAAGCTTTCTTT
NA	TRBV7-6	TRBJ1-2	many	CASAEGGLNYGYTF	TGTGCCAGCGCTGAGGGAGGCCTTAACTATGGCTACACCTTC
TRBD1	TRBV5-5	TRBJ1-5	few	CASSLGQGARGQPQHF	TGTGCCAGCAGCTTGGGGCAGGGGGCGCGGGGACAGCCCCAGCATTTT
NA	TRBV10-3	TRBJ1-2	many	CATWEEGYTF	TGTGCCACTTGGGAAGAGGGCTACACCTTC
TRBD1	TRBV10-3	TRBJ2-5	NA	CAISPSGTGGVGVETQYF	TGTGCCATCAGCCCTTCCGGGACAGGGGGGGTAGGAGTGGAGACCCAGTACTTC
NA	TRBV9	TRBJ1-1	NA	CASSQDATEAFF	TGTGCCAGCAGCCAAGACGCCACTGAAGCTTTCTTT
NA	TRBV7-2	TRBJ2-3	NA	CASSPQARRTDTQYF	TGTGCCAGCAGCCCGCAAGCTAGGCGCACAGATACGCAGTATTTT
NA	TRBV7-2	TRBJ2-5	NA	CAWMADNQETQYF	TGTGCCTGGATGGCGGACAACCAAGAGACCCAGTACTTC
TRBD1	TRBV5-1	TRBJ2-7	few	CASCRDRDYEQYF	TGCGCCAGCTGCCGGGACAGGGACTACGAGCAGTACTTC
NA	TRBV9	TRBJ1-1	few	CASSVDGKEDTEAFF	TGTGCCAGCAGCGTAGATGGTAAGGAAGACACTGAAGCTTTCTTT
NA	TRBV20-1	TRBJ1-2	few	CSARTGRGPYGYTF	TGCAGTGCAAGAACCGGGCGGGGGCCCTATGGCTACACCTTC
TRBD1	TRBV19	TRBJ1-5	NA	CASTFRDSVYSNQPRHF	TGTGCCAGTACCTTCAGGGACAGCGTTTATAGCAATCAGCCCCGGCATTTT
NA	TRBV7-6	TRBJ1-3	many	CASIDPSSGNTIYF	TGTGCCAGCATTGACCCGTCCTCTGGAAACACCATATATTTT
NA	TRBV27	TRBJ1-6	many	CASSQANSPLHF	TGTGCCAGCAGTCAGGCTAATTCACCCCTCCACTTT
TRBD2	TRBV7-2	TRBJ2-5	many	CASSLGLAGGDTQYF	TGTGCCAGCAGCTTAGGACTAGCGGGAGGTGATACCCAGTACTTC
NA	TRBV2	TRBJ1-2	many	CVSRGTNYGYTF	TGTGTCAGCCGCGGGACTAACTATGGCTACACCTTC
NA	TRBV29-1	TRBJ1-1	once	CSVAGAFF	TGCAGCGTTGCCGGGGCTTTCTTT
NA	TRBV11-3	TRBJ1-1	NA	CASRRSGLNTEAFF	TGTGCCAGCAGGCGTTCCGGTCTGAACACTGAAGCTTTCTTT
NA	TRBV20-1	TRBJ1-1	few	CSANPNTNTEAFF	TGCAGTGCCAATCCAAATACCAACACTGAAGCTTTCTTT
NA	TRBV28	TRBJ2-2	NA	CASKEGGPNTGELFF	TGTGCCAGCAAGGAAGGAGGGCCGAACACCGGGGAGCTGTTTTTT
TRBD1	TRBV6-5	TRBJ1-1	few	CASGTGYYTEAFF	TGTGCCAGCGGGACAGGATATTACACTGAAGCTTTCTTT
NA	TRBV2	TRBJ2-2	NA	CASRQGGLHTGELFF	TGTGCCAGCAGACAAGGAGGCCTTCACACCGGGGAGCTGTTTTTT
TRBD1	TRBV20-1	TRBJ2-7	few	CSASKNLHGQGVSNEQYF	TGCAGTGCTAGTAAGAACCTGCACGGACAGGGGGTTAGCAACGAGCAGTACTTC
NA	TRBV6-5	TRBJ1-2	NA	CAISYSLEIYGYTF	TGTGCCATCAGTTACTCCTTGGAAATCTATGGCTACACCTTC
NA	TRBV20-1	TRBJ1-5	few	CSARDSGLDQPQHF	TGCAGTGCTAGAGATTCGGGCCTAGATCAGCCCCAGCATTTT
TRBD2	TRBV6-6	TRBJ2-7	NA	CASSFRASGTSYEQYF	TGTGCCAGCAGTTTTCGGGCTAGCGGGACCTCCTACGAGCAGTACTTC
NA	TRBV9	TRBJ1-1	few	CASSFRPTDEAFF	TGTGCCAGCAGTTTTAGGCCTACAGATGAAGCTTTCTTT
TRBD1	TRBV7-8	TRBJ2-3	NA	CASGDRVRSSSTDTQYF	TGTGCCAGCGGCGACAGGGTCCGATCGTCTAGCACAGATACGCAGTATTTT
NA	TRBV20-1	TRBJ1-2	NA	CSARGTGDVFGYTF	TGCAGTGCTAGGGGGACGGGGGATGTGTTTGGCTACACCTTC
TRBD1	TRBV19	TRBJ1-1	few	CASSPIRGRENTEAFF	TGTGCCAGTAGTCCCATCAGGGGGAGAGAGAACACTGAAGCTTTCTTT
NA	TRBV19	TRBJ2-7	few	CASSMKSRVYEQYF	TGTGCCAGTAGTATGAAGTCCCGGGTCTACGAGCAGTACTTC
NA	TRBV7-9	TRBJ1-4	NA	CASSQDPVWATNEKLFF	TGTGCCAGCAGCCAAGACCCCGTTTGGGCGACTAATGAAAAACTGTTTTTT
NA	TRBV19	TRBJ1-5	few	CASSKEGNQPQHF	TGTGCCAGTAGTAAGGAGGGGAATCAGCCCCAGCATTTT
NA	TRBV4-3	TRBJ2-7	few	CASSQAGQSSSYEQYF	TGCGCCAGCAGCCAAGCGGGCCAGTCGAGCTCCTACGAGCAGTACTTC
NA	TRBV7-2	TRBJ2-2	few	CASSNRVTGELFF	TGTGCCAGCAGCAACAGGGTCACCGGGGAGCTGTTTTTT
NA	TRBV5-6	TRBJ2-2	NA	CASSFGVYGGELFF	TGTGCCAGCAGCTTTGGGGTTTATGGCGGGGAGCTGTTTTTT
NA	TRBV12-3/TRBV12-4	TRBJ1-3	NA	CASSYGGLAGNTIYF	TGTGCCAGCAGTTACGGGGGGCTGGCTGGAAACACCATATATTTT
TRBD1	TRBV10-3	TRBJ1-1	NA	CAISLGQDEAFF	TGTGCCATCAGTTTAGGACAGGATGAAGCTTTCTTT
NA	TRBV5-4	TRBJ2-5	NA	CASSLGPGKETQYF	TGTGCCAGCAGCTTGGGCCCGGGGAAAGAGACCCAGTACTTC
NA	TRBV7-2	TRBJ1-3	NA	CASSAPRQNMGNTIYF	TGTGCCAGCAGCGCCCCCCGACAGAATATGGGAAACACCATATATTTT
TRBD2	TRBV2	TRBJ2-7	NA	CASSGASGTIPGEQYF	TGTGCCAGCAGTGGGGCTAGCGGGACGATCCCGGGCGAGCAGTACTTC
TRBD1	TRBV6-5	TRBJ1-2	NA	CASSYSRDSYGYTF	TGTGCCAGCAGTTACTCAAGGGACAGTTACGGCTACACCTTC
NA	TRBV19	TRBJ1-1	NA	CASSSIGDLLNTEAFF	TGTGCCAGTAGTAGTATAGGCGACTTATTGAACACTGAAGCTTTCTTT